This paragraph covers one TCR beta chain sequence. The antigen is not known. These data come from a study of cytomegalovirus exposure and HLA in healthy donors. Regarding the study as a whole: Researchers counted around 160 TCR beta chains as cytomegalovirus-associated.

Per germline, CDR1 MNHEY and CDR2 SVGAGI. V gave up 6 bases and J gave up 3 bases; unmatched junction bases: 8. This CDR3 is built from 15 residues. The PCR was carried out with 60 Vbeta primers and 13 Jbeta primers. Generated by immunoSEQ multiplex PCR, the TCRdb table keeps only in-frame clones and is missing some. The listing contains about 58,000 clones. This clonotype was sampled from a woman aged 18-29 years in good health and CMV-seronegative. The chain carries TRBV6-5 and TRBJ2-1; 7 positions match TRBD2. The sequenced material came from PBMCs. The CDR3 bases are TGTGCCAGCAGCCTTTTACGGGGGGACTACAATGAGCAGTTCTTC. Translated, it gives CASSLLRGDYNEQFF.